Below, 28 T cell receptor beta chains from the same sample are listed, as sequenced in a study of T-cell memory formation after mild COVID-19. TCRdb independently ran MiXCR on the 5' RACE reads; one entry per CDR3 protein. The sample shows 500,000 to 600,000 distinct CDR3 sequences, over 15% of them seen only once. Sequencing used PBMCs or a T cell subset sorted from them (not recorded which). These receptors came from an adult woman who had mild COVID-19 (a few samples of this study predate the infection). Cell type and time point are not known.

About this clonotype itself: This sequence may be a read error, since a much larger clone differs from it by one base. This rearrangement joins TRBV12-3 or TRBV12-4 to TRBJ1-2; D is uncertain. The V end lost 6 bases, the J end lost 1 base, and 9 bases lay between the germline ends. CDR3 length equals 13 residues. CDR3 region: CASSRASNYGYTF. CDR3 coding DNA: TGTGCCAGCAGCCGGGCCAGTAACTATGGCTACACCTTC.

This clonotype was counted at least ten times. V usage is TRBV2 and J usage is TRBJ2-1; 8 bases match TRBD2. CDR3 length: 14 residues. CDR1 and CDR2 from the germline V gene are SNHLY and FYNNEI. Unmatched junction bases numbered 6, after V lost 5 bases and J lost 6 bases. CDR3 bases: TGTGCCAGCAGTCCACCGGGACTAGGCAATGAGCAGTTCTTC. This translates into CASSPPGLGNEQFF.

The CDR3 region is CATSRPGLAGHETQYF. CDR3 in DNA: TGTGCCACCAGCAGACCGGGACTAGCGGGACACGAGACCCAGTACTTC. This sequence joins TRBV15 and TRBJ2-5, with 13 bases that match TRBD2. Germline V gene data show CDR1 as LNHNV and CDR2 as YYDKDF (reference sequence). Trimming took 2 bases from V and 5 from J; bases not matched to a gene: 5. The CDR3 extends over 16 amino acids. The full variable domain, completed using reference TRBV15 and TRBJ2-5, is DAMVIQNPRYQVTQFGKPVTLSCSQTLNHNVMYWYQQKSSQAPKLLFHYYDKDFNNEADTPDNFQSRRPNTSFCFLDIRSPGLGDTAMYLCATSRPGLAGHETQYFGPGTRLLVL.

This clonotype has a handful of counts. This chain uses TRBV7-2 with TRBJ1-1, with D tentatively TRBD1 (6 bases). In germline, CDR1 is SGHTA, CDR2 FQGNSA. Trimming took off 3 bases at V and 5 bases at J, with 13 bases between the two ends. This CDR3 region has 14 residues. The CDR3 is CASSFSPGVTEAFF. CDR3 coding DNA: TGTGCCAGCAGCTTCTCCCCAGGGGTTACTGAAGCTTTCTTT.

The chain has TRBV9 and TRBJ1-2, with a possible D match to TRBD1 (5 bases). The germline gives CDR1 SGDLS, CDR2 YYNGEE. The V and J ends lost 0 bases and 3 bases respectively, with 18 bases between them. This CDR3 spans 17 amino acids. CDR3 nucleotide sequence: TGTGCCAGCAGCGTAGATAGCAGGACACTCCGTCACTATGGCTACACCTTC. Its protein product is CASSVDSRTLRHYGYTF.

The chain carries TRBV6-2 or TRBV6-3 and TRBJ1-5; D gene ambiguous. The V gene lost 3 bases and the J gene lost 3 bases, with 9 bases spanning the gap. Germline CDR1 and CDR2: MNHEY and SVGEGT. This CDR3 contains 14 residues. The DNA of the CDR3 is TGTGCCAGCAGTTATGTACAGCTCAATCAGCCCCAGCATTTT. As protein: CASSYVQLNQPQHF.

In its sample, this clonotype was seen a few times. The chain has TRBV20-1 and TRBJ2-7; D uncertain. Germline V gene data show CDR1 as DFQATT and CDR2 as SNEGSKA (reference sequence). The CDR3 totals 11 residues. V was shortened by 6 bases and J by 1 base, with 7 bases between the two germline ends. CDR3 nucleotide sequence: TGCAGTGCGGAAGGTTCCTACGAGCAGTACTTC. Protein sequence: CSAEGSYEQYF.

As for this clonotype: The junction does not match germline at one end; this may be a read error. The chain couples TRBV5-1 to TRBJ2-3, with D unresolved. Germline V gene data show CDR1 as SGHRS and CDR2 as YFSETQ. The CDR3 consists of 14 residues. CDR3 in amino acids: CAGSLSGRTDTQYF. The CDR3 nucleotides read TGCGCCGGCAGCTTGTCTGGCCGCACAGATACGCAGTATTTT.

This chain links TRBV29-1 with TRBJ1-1; D gene ambiguous. Trimming stripped 6 bases from V and 7 bases from J, with 15 bases between. Germline assignment: CDR1 SQVTM and CDR2 ANQGSEA. The CDR3 sequence is 12 residues long. CDR3 sequence (DNA): TGCAGCGTGACACAATCGGGTATTGAAGCTTTCTTT. Translation gives CSVTQSGIEAFF.

V is TRBV20-1 and J is TRBJ1-2, with D possibly TRBD1 on 6 matching bases. CDR1 and CDR2 from the germline V gene are DFQATT and SNEGSKA (reference sequence). The germline V and J ends were trimmed by 0 bases and 6 bases, with 17 bases remaining between them. The CDR3 has 15 amino acids. Here the CDR3 reads CSARDPGGAGHGYTF. The CDR3 DNA is TGCAGTGCTAGAGATCCGGGGGGGGCAGGTCATGGCTACACCTTC.

This clonotype was seen more than once but under ten times. The V gene is TRBV5-1, the J gene TRBJ2-7, with D possibly TRBD1 on 6 matching bases. V shed 1 base and J shed 7 bases, with 24 bases lying between them. Looked up from germline, CDR1 is SGHRS and CDR2 is YFSETQ. This CDR3 comprises 17 residues. The CDR3 loop reads CASSLNQPGQTFGEQYF. CDR3 in DNA: TGCGCCAGCAGCTTGAACCAGCCGGGACAAACCTTCGGGGAGCAGTACTTC.

This clonotype occurred a few times. The chain joins TRBV20-1 to TRBJ1-6, with D unclear. The CDR3 is 12 amino acids. V lost 3 bases to trimming and J lost 10 bases, with 10 bases between them. Germline CDR1 and CDR2: DFQATT and SNEGSKA (reference sequence). The DNA of the CDR3 is TGCAGTGCTAGGGACGAAAACTCACCCCTCCACTTT. Amino acids: CSARDENSPLHF.

In this sample, this clonotype turned up a few times. DNA for the CDR3: TGTGCCACCAGTGATTCGGGGAGCAATCAGCCCCAGCATTTT. It specifies CATSDSGSNQPQHF. The V call is TRBV24-1, the J call TRBJ1-5; unclear D gene. This CDR3 is 14 amino acids long. Trimming shortened V by 2 bases and J by 1 base, and 5 bases separated the two germline ends. Germline V CDR1 and CDR2: KGHDR, SFDVKD.

The chain couples TRBV7-2 to TRBJ1-2; D is unclear. This CDR3 region has 14 residues. Deletions cut 5 bases from V and 7 bases from J, with 17 bases between. The germline CDR1 and CDR2 sequences are SGHTA and FQGNSA. CDR3 coding DNA: TGTGCCAGCAGCCCGTTTCGGGCCAAGGGTGGCTACACCTTC. Translation: CASSPFRAKGGYTF.

The chain links TRBV12-3 or TRBV12-4 to TRBJ1-2; TRBD1 aligns across 10 bases. This CDR3 comprises 15 residues. V was clipped by 5 bases and J by 6 bases; unmatched bases: 9. The CDR3 region has the DNA TGTGCCAGCAGTCCCCAGGACAGGGGGAATGATGGCTACACCTTC. Protein product: CASSPQDRGNDGYTF.

Only a few counts were recorded for this clonotype. CDR3 residues: CASSLATRDFTDTQYF. The CDR3, as DNA: TGCGCCAGCAGCTTGGCCACTAGGGACTTCACAGATACGCAGTATTTT. This rearrangement joins TRBV5-1 to TRBJ2-3, with D tentatively TRBD2 (6 bases). This CDR3 has 16 residues. With 0 bases removed from V and 2 bases from J, the gap between germline ends came to 13 bases. The germline V gene has CDR1 SGHRS and CDR2 YFSETQ. The full variable domain, completed using reference TRBV5-1 and TRBJ2-3, is KAGVTQTPRYLIKTRGQQVTLSCSPISGHRSVSWYQQTPGQGLQFLFEYFSETQRNKGNFPGRFSGRQFSNSRSEMNVSTLELGDSALYLCASSLATRDFTDTQYFGPGTRLTVL.

Many counts were recorded for this clonotype. V is TRBV6-4 and J is TRBJ2-1, with unresolved D. The germline V gene encodes CDR1 MRHNA and CDR2 SNTAGT. Between the trimmed V and J ends, which lost 3 bases and 1 base, there was a span of 4 bases. The CDR3 extends over 13 amino acids. CDR3 nucleotide sequence: TGTGCCAGCAGTGAGGGGTCCTACAATGAGCAGTTCTTC. Translated: CASSEGSYNEQFF.

This clonotype was counted between two and nine times. The chain recombines TRBV20-1 with TRBJ2-3; D call uncertain. The germline V gene encodes CDR1 DFQATT and CDR2 SNEGSKA (reference sequence). V lost 6 bases, J lost 0 bases, and 16 bases lay in between. CDR3 length equals 15 residues. DNA for the CDR3: TGCAGTGCCCCGCCGGGTTCGGCTAGCACAGATACGCAGTATTTT. Translated: CSAPPGSASTDTQYF.

This chain uses TRBV30 with TRBJ2-7; TRBD1 is a possible D gene (5 bases). Per germline, CDR1 GTSNPN and CDR2 SVGIG (reference sequence). V lost 3 bases, J lost 7 bases, and 10 bases lay in between. The CDR3 sequence is 11 residues long. CDR3 DNA: TGTGCCTGGAGCTCAGGGTGGGAGCAGTACTTC. Translating it yields CAWSSGWEQYF.

The chain couples TRBV4-3 to TRBJ1-1; TRBD1 matches 7 bases. Germline trimming cut 0 bases from V and 5 bases from J; bases unmatched to any gene: 9. The CDR3 consists of 16 residues. Germline-derived CDR1 and CDR2 are LGHNA and YSLEER. The CDR3 reads CASSQDDVRGETEAFF. The DNA for the CDR3 is TGCGCCAGCAGCCAAGACGATGTCAGGGGGGAGACTGAAGCTTTCTTT.

This chain joins TRBV12-3 or TRBV12-4 and TRBJ1-4, with TRBD1 matching 9 bases. This CDR3 region has 14 residues. After removal of 7 bases from V and 7 bases from J, the junction contained 7 bases not matched to a gene. In nucleotides, the CDR3 is TGTGCCAGCAAGATGGACAGGGGCGGTGAAAAACTGTTTTTT. Amino acid sequence: CASKMDRGGEKLFF.

This chain joins TRBV21-1 and TRBJ1-6; the listed D gene, TRBD1, was not tested against the DNA. TRBV21-1 is designated a pseudogene. The CDR3 contains 15 residues. In DNA, the CDR3 is TGTGCCAGCAGCAATCCCGGGACGGAAAATTCACCCCTCCACTTT. Amino acid sequence: CASSNPGTENSPLHF.

The chain has TRBV15 and TRBJ2-5; 8 nucleotides align to TRBD1. Losses at the gene ends were 5 bases for V and 1 base for J; bases not matched to a gene: 3. Germline CDR1 reads LNHNV; CDR2 reads YYDKDF (reference sequence). The CDR3 has 14 residues. The CDR3 region is CATSPDRAQETQYF. DNA of the CDR3: TGTGCCACCAGCCCGGACAGGGCCCAAGAGACCCAGTACTTC.

This chain connects TRBV20-1 to TRBJ2-1; 12 bases map to TRBD2. Germline values: CDR1 DFQATT, CDR2 SNEGSKA (reference sequence). The V gene end was trimmed by 0 bases and the J gene end by 8 bases; junction bases not matched to a gene: 8. This CDR3 has 16 amino acids. In nucleotides, the CDR3 is TGCAGTGCTAGAGATTCAGGACTAGCGGGACTGGATGAGCAGTTCTTC. Translating it yields CSARDSGLAGLDEQFF.

The chain employs TRBV9 and TRBJ2-2, with D tentatively TRBD2 (6 bases). CDR1 and CDR2 from the germline V gene are SGDLS and YYNGEE. The CDR3 length is 15 residues. The V end was cut by 3 bases, the J end by 6 bases, with 15 bases between. The CDR3 DNA is TGTGCCAGCAGCGCAACGACTAGACCCCCCGGGGAGCTGTTTTTT. Translation: CASSATTRPPGELFF.

The genes are TRBV7-2 and TRBJ1-5, with no clear D. Germline lookup yields CDR1 SGHTA and CDR2 FQGNSA. V was cut by 5 bases and J by 7 bases, with 15 bases left in between. The CDR3 runs 14 residues. The CDR3 protein is CASSREIAGQPQHF. CDR3 sequence (DNA): TGTGCCAGCAGCCGCGAAATAGCGGGCCAGCCCCAGCATTTT.

V usage is TRBV4-2 and J usage is TRBJ2-7; either TRBD1 or TRBD2 may fit D (5 bases each). V was clipped by 0 bases and J by 8 bases, with 11 bases between them. The CDR3 runs to 13 residues. Germline CDR1 reads LGHNA; CDR2 reads YNFKEQ. As DNA, the CDR3 is TGTGCCAGCAGCCAAGATGTCGGGGCGAAGCAGTACTTC. Encoded protein: CASSQDVGAKQYF.

This sequence joins TRBV25-1 and TRBJ1-6; 7 bases match TRBD1. The V gene end was trimmed by 6 bases and the J gene end by 8 bases; junction bases not matched to a gene: 7. The CDR3 covers 14 residues. CDR1 MGHDK and CDR2 SYGVNS come from the germline V gene. The CDR3 loop is CASRTGLSDSPLHF. The CDR3 DNA is TGTGCCAGCAGGACAGGGCTTTCGGATTCACCCCTCCACTTT.